Below, 9 T cell receptor beta chains from the same sample are listed, as sequenced in a study of T cells in Graves' hyperthyroidism and ophthalmopathy. From RNA transcripts, TCR beta CDR3 regions were amplified. The HTBI set primed first-round TCR CDR3 RT-PCR. TCRdb recomputed calls from the multiplex PCR reads with MiXCR, one row per CDR3 protein. This table holds nearly 600,000 distinct CDR3 sequences, 14% found once. The sample was blood. The receptor set was obtained from a woman aged 25 to 45 with Graves' hyperthyroidism that later progressed to Graves' ophthalmopathy.

This clonotype has just a few counts. The junction does not match germline at one end; this may be a read error. V usage is TRBV12-3 or TRBV12-4 and J usage is TRBJ2-2; TRBD2 is a possible D gene (5 bases). The CDR3 runs 17 residues. CDR3 loop: CASSLSGRGESTGELSF. The CDR3, as DNA: TGTGCCAGCAGTTTAAGTGGGAGAGGAGAAAGCACCGGGGAGCTGTCTTTT.

This clonotype came up many times. The chain uses TRBV7-8 and TRBJ2-5, with no clear D. The ends were cut back, 2 bases at V and 1 base at J, with 14 bases in the middle. The germline V gene encodes CDR1 SGHVS and CDR2 FQNEAQ. The CDR3 is 16 amino acids. The CDR3 sequence: CASSLTSVTIQETQYF. The CDR3 region has the DNA TGTGCCAGCAGCTTAACTTCCGTTACGATCCAAGAGACCCAGTACTTC. Drawing the rest from reference TRBV7-8 and TRBJ2-5, the complete variable domain is GAGVSQSPRYKVAKRGQDVALRCDPISGHVSLFWYQQALGQGPEFLTYFQNEAQLDKSGLPSDRFFAERPEGSVSTLKIQRTQQEDSAVYLCASSLTSVTIQETQYFGPGTRLLVL.

Comments on this clonotype: This may be a read error: a much more frequent sequence differs by one nucleotide. The gene calls are TRBV20-1 and TRBJ1-1, with 9 bases fitting TRBD1. This CDR3 comprises 14 residues. CDR1 is DFQATT and CDR2 is SNEGSKA in the germline V gene (reference sequence). J was trimmed by 8 bases and V by 8 bases; bases with no gene match: 15. The CDR3 nucleotides read TGCAGTACTGTACCGGGACAGGGCCGTTTCGAAGCTTTCTTT. Translation gives CSTVPGQGRFEAFF.

This clonotype was counted many times. The chain has TRBV4-3 and TRBJ2-3; TRBD2 agrees at 12 bases. CDR3 length: 17 amino acids. Germline CDR1 reads LGHNA; CDR2 reads YSLEER. V shed 1 base and J 3 bases; nucleotides not matched to a gene: 5. CDR3 sequence reads: CASSQAAGTSGTDTQYF. CDR3 DNA: TGCGCCAGCAGCCAAGCCGCAGGGACTAGCGGGACAGATACGCAGTATTTT.

This clonotype turned up a few times. The chain uses TRBV30 and TRBJ2-7; TRBD1 is a possible D gene (6 bases). The CDR3 loop spans 13 amino acids. Trimming shortened V by 2 bases and J by 2 bases, and 10 bases separated the two germline ends. Germline CDR1 and CDR2: GTSNPN and SVGIG (reference sequence). CDR3 coding DNA: TGTGCCTGGAGTCCTGGACAGCCCTACGAGCAGTACTTC. It translates to CAWSPGQPYEQYF.

This chain joins TRBV20-1 and TRBJ2-3; weak D call: TRBD2 (6 bases). CDR3 length: 14 residues. Germline V lookup: CDR1 DFQATT, CDR2 SNEGSKA (reference sequence). V was trimmed by 6 bases and J by 2 bases, leaving 15 bases between them. The CDR3 nucleotides read TGCAGTGCCACACAGGTGGGACTCACAGATACGCAGTATTTT. It codes for CSATQVGLTDTQYF.

This clonotype was counted ten times or more. The chain employs TRBV29-1 and TRBJ1-1; D remains ambiguous. The germline CDR1 and CDR2 sequences are SQVTM and ANQGSEA. Trimming removed 4 bases from V and 2 bases from J, with 8 bases in between. This CDR3 region has 12 residues. The CDR3 region has the DNA TGCAGCGTTGGGGCGGTCAACACTGAAGCTTTCTTT. Its translation: CSVGAVNTEAFF.

This chain links TRBV20-1 with TRBJ1-1, with D perhaps matching TRBD1 (5 bases). The CDR3 length is 12 residues. In germline, CDR1 is DFQATT, CDR2 SNEGSKA (reference sequence). The germline V and J ends were trimmed by 3 bases and 4 bases, with 9 bases remaining between them. The CDR3 region is CSASFGGTEAFF. As DNA, the CDR3 is TGCAGTGCTAGTTTTGGGGGCACTGAAGCTTTCTTT.

V gene TRBV7-3 combines with J gene TRBJ2-3, with a weak D call TRBD2 (6 bases). Trimming cost V 2 bases and J 2 bases, with 11 bases left between them. Germline V gene sequence: CDR1 SGHTA, CDR2 FQGTGA. This CDR3 has 15 residues. CDR3 nucleotide sequence: TGTGCCAGCAGCTTAGGGGGACTCCTCACAGATACGCAGTATTTT. Translating gives CASSLGGLLTDTQYF.